The 19 T cell receptor beta chains below all came from one sample that was sequenced in a study of shared clonotypes between healthy human individuals. The protocol was immunoSEQ multiplex PCR, while the TCRdb copy is restricted to in-frame clones and leaves out a portion. The repertoire holds hundreds of thousands of clones, around 74% seen once, with roughly 1.7% in the top ten. Sample: memory CD4+ T cells sorted from blood. Subset of the sample: CD45RA-negative fraction. These receptors were taken from a woman aged 25-40 years in good health.

As DNA, the CDR3 is TGTGCCACCCAAGGTTGGGACACCGGGGAGCTGTTTTTT. This codes for CATQGWDTGELFF. This rearrangement joins TRBV2 to TRBJ2-2, with D unresolved. From germline, CDR1 is SNHLY and CDR2 FYNNEI. This CDR3 is 13 amino acids long. With 10 bases removed from V and 3 bases from J, the gap between germline ends came to 12 bases.

This sequence joins TRBV29-1 and TRBJ2-5; D is unclear. This CDR3 has 11 residues. V was cut by 4 bases and J by 3 bases, with 6 bases left in between. CDR1 and CDR2 (germline): SQVTM, ANQGSEA. CDR3 nucleotides: TGCAGCGTTGGTGAAGAAGAGACCCAGTACTTC. Its translation is CSVGEEETQYF.

This clone was counted ten times or more. This chain joins TRBV6-6 and TRBJ2-5; D remains unclear. The CDR3 has 13 residues. In germline, CDR1 is MNHNY, CDR2 SVGAGI (reference sequence). V lost 4 bases, J lost 3 bases, and 9 bases lay in between. The CDR3 DNA follows: TGTGCCAGCAGTTCTCACACTGAAGAGACCCAGTACTTC. Its translation: CASSSHTEETQYF.

The rearrangement links TRBV7-8 to TRBJ2-1; the D gene is possibly TRBD2 (6 bases). Trimming shortened V by 0 bases and J by 9 bases, and 15 bases separated the two germline ends. Germline-derived CDR1 and CDR2 are SGHVS and FQNEAQ. The CDR3 is 15 residues long. CDR3 residues: CASSLAGDWASEQFF. Written as DNA, the CDR3 is TGTGCCAGCAGCTTAGCAGGGGACTGGGCTAGTGAGCAGTTCTTC.

V and J are TRBV28 and TRBJ2-1; 12 nucleotides line up with TRBD2. The CDR3 extends over 16 amino acids. CDR1 and CDR2 (germline): MDHEN, SYDVKM. V gave up 1 base and J gave up 9 bases; unmatched junction bases: 7. The CDR3 DNA is TGTGCCAGCAGTTTATTGACTAGCGGGAGCGGTGGTGAGCAGTTCTTC. Translation: CASSLLTSGSGGEQFF.

The chain employs TRBV18 and TRBJ2-7; TRBD2 agrees at 8 bases. Trimming took 6 bases from V and 2 from J; bases not matched to a gene: 9. Germline loops: CDR1 KGHSH, CDR2 LQKENI. This CDR3 has 15 residues. The CDR3 DNA sequence: TGTGCCAGCTCCCCAGGGGTAGCGGGACCCTACGAGCAGTACTTC. This codes for CASSPGVAGPYEQYF.

The CDR3 is CASSEVGGRDEQYF. The CDR3 nucleotides are TGTGCCAGCAGTGAAGTGGGCGGGAGGGACGAGCAGTACTTC. The chain uses TRBV6-1 and TRBJ2-7; 9 bases are a match to TRBD2. There are 14 residues in the CDR3. From germline, CDR1 is MNHNS and CDR2 SASEGT. Trimming removed 1 base from V and 5 bases from J; junction bases left unmatched: 3.

The chain couples TRBV19 to TRBJ1-1, with TRBD1 matching over 7 bases. The CDR3 consists of 17 residues. V lost 5 bases, J lost 2 bases, and 14 bases stayed unmatched. Germline V gene lookup returns CDR1 LNHDA and CDR2 SQIVND (reference sequence). The CDR3 reads CASSRGALGTVNTEAFF. CDR3 coding DNA: TGTGCCAGTAGTCGGGGGGCCCTCGGGACAGTAAACACTGAAGCTTTCTTT.

V and J are TRBV29-1 and TRBJ2-5; D call uncertain. Germline values: CDR1 SQVTM, CDR2 ANQGSEA. This CDR3 comprises 11 residues. V was pared by 4 bases and J by 4 bases, with 7 bases between. Written as DNA, the CDR3 is TGCAGCGTTGTGTCCGGAGAGACCCAGTACTTC. Translating gives CSVVSGETQYF.

This chain connects TRBV10-1 to TRBJ1-2; D is unresolved. Trimming stripped 3 bases from V and 9 bases from J, with 11 bases between. Germline assignment: CDR1 WNHNN and CDR2 SYGVQD (reference sequence). The CDR3 totals 12 residues. CDR3 in amino acids: CASSEDKASYTF. The DNA of the CDR3 is TGCGCCAGCAGTGAAGACAAGGCGAGCTACACCTTC.

This chain uses TRBV6-5 with TRBJ2-7; 7 nucleotides align to TRBD1. Germline trimming cut 1 base from V and 1 base from J; bases unmatched to any gene: 4. The CDR3 extends over 15 amino acids. Germline assignment: CDR1 MNHEY and CDR2 SVGAGI. CDR3 in amino acids: CASSYLRTGSYEQYF. In DNA, the CDR3 is TGTGCCAGCAGTTACTTAAGGACAGGATCCTACGAGCAGTACTTC.

The V gene is TRBV30, the J gene TRBJ1-4, with TRBD1 as a possible D gene (5 bases). This CDR3 is built from 16 residues. Looked up from germline, CDR1 is GTSNPN and CDR2 is SVGIG (reference sequence). Between the trimmed V and J ends, which lost 3 bases and 5 bases, there was a span of 19 bases. The CDR3 DNA sequence: TGTGCCTGGAGCTCGGGAGGGGCGGCCGTCAATGAAAAACTGTTTTTT. Residues: CAWSSGGAAVNEKLFF.

V usage is TRBV7-9 and J usage is TRBJ2-3, with D possibly being TRBD2 (7 bases). V was cut by 5 bases and J by 6 bases, with 21 bases left in between. The CDR3 length is 16 residues. Germline CDR1 and CDR2: SEHNR and FQNEAQ (reference sequence). The CDR3 is CASSPGAGASVDTQYF. Here the CDR3 DNA reads TGTGCCAGCAGCCCTGGGGCGGGGGCGAGCGTGGATACGCAGTATTTT.

The chain uses TRBV25-1 and TRBJ2-1; possible D gene TRBD1, 6 bases. The CDR3 runs to 13 residues. The germline V gene has CDR1 MGHDK and CDR2 SYGVNS. Trimming cost V 4 bases and J 9 bases, with 13 bases left between them. CDR3 nucleotide sequence: TGTGCCAGCAGTGCCCTTCTAGGGGGTGAGCAGTTCTTC. Its protein is CASSALLGGEQFF.

The J gene is TRBJ2-5, the V gene TRBV7-2; weak D call: TRBD2 (6 bases). CDR1 is SGHTA and CDR2 is FQGNSA in the germline V gene. Between the trimmed V and J ends, which lost 1 base and 10 bases, there was a span of 13 bases. This CDR3 is 13 amino acids long. CDR3 coding DNA: TGTGCCAGCAGCTTAGACGGCGGGCGGGGCCAGTACTTC. It encodes CASSLDGGRGQYF. The full variable domain, in which reference TRBV7-2 and TRBJ2-5 provide the parts outside the CDR3, is GAGVSQSPSNKVTEKGKDVELRCDPISGHTALYWYRQSLGQGLEFLIYFQGNSAPDKSGLPSDRFSAERTGGSVSTLTIQRTQQEDSAVYLCASSLDGGRGQYFGPGTRLLVL.

The chain links TRBV2 to TRBJ2-2; D is unresolved. V was cut by 11 bases and J by 4 bases, with 17 bases left in between. Germline V CDR1 and CDR2: SNHLY, FYNNEI. This CDR3 comprises 14 residues. The CDR3 reads CASKRQVTTGELFF. The CDR3 bases are TGTGCCTCCAAGCGTCAGGTGACCACCGGGGAGCTGTTTTTT.

This chain links TRBV28 with TRBJ1-2, with D unresolved. The CDR3 is 14 amino acids. The germline V gene encodes CDR1 MDHEN and CDR2 SYDVKM. The ends were cut back, 2 bases at V and 4 bases at J, with 11 bases in the middle. CDR3 region: CASSLIAVGYGYTF. Here the CDR3 DNA reads TGTGCCAGCAGTTTAATAGCAGTGGGCTATGGCTACACCTTC.

The V gene is TRBV29-1, the J gene TRBJ2-7; possibly TRBD1 for D (7 bases). CDR1 and CDR2 (germline): SQVTM, ANQGSEA. This CDR3 is built from 12 residues. V gave up 6 bases and J gave up 3 bases, with 12 bases separating them. CDR3 DNA sequence: TGCAGCGTGGAGGGACAGTTCTACGAGCAGTACTTC. Its translation: CSVEGQFYEQYF.

V gene TRBV10-1 combines with J gene TRBJ2-1; 7 nucleotides line up with TRBD1. Germline lookup yields CDR1 WNHNN and CDR2 SYGVQD (reference sequence). V trimming: 5 bases; J trimming: 9 bases; junction bases outside the gene matches: 10. The CDR3 runs 14 residues. The CDR3 sequence: CASSLGGASGEQFF. The DNA for the CDR3 is TGCGCCAGCAGTTTAGGGGGCGCCTCCGGTGAGCAGTTCTTC.